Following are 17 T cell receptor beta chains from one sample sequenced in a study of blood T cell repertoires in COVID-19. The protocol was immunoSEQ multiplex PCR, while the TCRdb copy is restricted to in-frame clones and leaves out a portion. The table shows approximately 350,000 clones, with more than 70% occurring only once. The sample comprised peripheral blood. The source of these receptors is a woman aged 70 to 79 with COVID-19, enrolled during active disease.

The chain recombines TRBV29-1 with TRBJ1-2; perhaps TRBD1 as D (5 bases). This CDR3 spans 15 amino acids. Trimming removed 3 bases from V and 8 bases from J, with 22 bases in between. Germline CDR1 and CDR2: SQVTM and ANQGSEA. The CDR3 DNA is TGCAGCGTTGATGAGACCCGGCGGAGGGACGGGGGCTACACCTTC. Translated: CSVDETRRRDGGYTF. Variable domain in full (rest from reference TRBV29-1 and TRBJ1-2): SAVISQKPSRDICQRGTSLTIQCQVDSQVTMMFWYRQQPGQSLTLIATANQGSEATYESGFVIDKFPISRPNLTFSTLTVSNMSPEDSSIYLCSVDETRRRDGGYTFGSGTRLTVV.

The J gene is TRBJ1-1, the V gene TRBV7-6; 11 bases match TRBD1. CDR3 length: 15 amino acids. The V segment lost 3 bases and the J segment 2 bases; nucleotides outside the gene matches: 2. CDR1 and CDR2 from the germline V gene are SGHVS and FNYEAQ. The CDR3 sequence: CASSFGQGANTEAFF. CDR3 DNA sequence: TGTGCCAGCAGCTTCGGACAGGGGGCAAACACTGAAGCTTTCTTT.

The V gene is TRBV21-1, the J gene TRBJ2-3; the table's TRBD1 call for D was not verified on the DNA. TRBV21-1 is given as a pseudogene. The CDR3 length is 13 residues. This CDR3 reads CASSGAGTDTQYF. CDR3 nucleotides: TGTGCCAGCAGCGGGGCAGGCACAGATACGCAGTATTTT.

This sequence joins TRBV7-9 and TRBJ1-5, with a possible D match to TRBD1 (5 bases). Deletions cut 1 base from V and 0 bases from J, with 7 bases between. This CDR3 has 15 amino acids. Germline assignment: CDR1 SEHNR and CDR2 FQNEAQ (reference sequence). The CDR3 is CASSLGQYSNQPQHF. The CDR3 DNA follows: TGTGCCAGCAGCTTAGGACAGTATAGCAATCAGCCCCAGCATTTT. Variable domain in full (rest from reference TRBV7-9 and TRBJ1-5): DTGVSQNPRHKITKRGQNVTFRCDPISEHNRLYWYRQTLGQGPEFLTYFQNEAQLEKSRLLSDRFSAERPKGSFSTLEIQRTEQGDSAMYLCASSLGQYSNQPQHFGDGTRLSIL.

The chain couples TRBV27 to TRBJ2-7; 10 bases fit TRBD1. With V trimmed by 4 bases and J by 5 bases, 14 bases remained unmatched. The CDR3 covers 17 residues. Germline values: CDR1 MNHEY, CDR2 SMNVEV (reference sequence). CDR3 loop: CASSSGVPGTGEDEQYF. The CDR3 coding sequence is TGTGCCAGCAGTTCCGGCGTACCCGGGACAGGGGAGGACGAGCAGTACTTC.

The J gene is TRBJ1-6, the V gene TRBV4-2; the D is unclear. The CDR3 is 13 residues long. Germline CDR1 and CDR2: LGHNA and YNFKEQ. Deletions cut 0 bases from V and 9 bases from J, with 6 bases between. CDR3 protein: CASSQDEGSPLHF. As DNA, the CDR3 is TGTGCCAGCAGCCAAGACGAGGGTTCACCCCTCCACTTT.

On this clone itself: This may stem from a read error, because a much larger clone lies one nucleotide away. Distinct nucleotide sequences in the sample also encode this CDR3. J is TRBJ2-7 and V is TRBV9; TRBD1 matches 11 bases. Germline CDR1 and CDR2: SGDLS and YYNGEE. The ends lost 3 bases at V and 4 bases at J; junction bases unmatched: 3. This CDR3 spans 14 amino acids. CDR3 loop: CASSAGTGGYEQYF. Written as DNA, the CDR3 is TGTGCCAGCAGCGCCGGGACAGGGGGATACGAGCAGTACTTC.

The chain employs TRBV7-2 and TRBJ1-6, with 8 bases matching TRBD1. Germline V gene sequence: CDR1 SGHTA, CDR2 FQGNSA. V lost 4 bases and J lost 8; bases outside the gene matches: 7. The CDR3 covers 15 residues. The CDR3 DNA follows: TGTGCCAGCAGCTGGGGCAGGGGGCCGGATTCACCCCTCCACTTT. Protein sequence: CASSWGRGPDSPLHF.

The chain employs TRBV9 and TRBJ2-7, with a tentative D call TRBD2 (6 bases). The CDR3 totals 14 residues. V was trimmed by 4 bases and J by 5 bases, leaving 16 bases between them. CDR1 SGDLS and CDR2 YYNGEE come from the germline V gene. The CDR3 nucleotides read TGTGCCAGCAGCCGTCAAACGGGGGTTGACGAGCAGTACTTC. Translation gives CASSRQTGVDEQYF. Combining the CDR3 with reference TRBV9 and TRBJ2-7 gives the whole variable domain DSGVTQTPKHLITATGQRVTLRCSPRSGDLSVYWYQQSLDQGLQFLIQYYNGEERAKGNILERFSAQQFPDLHSELNLSSLELGDSALYFCASSRQTGVDEQYFGPGTRLTVT.

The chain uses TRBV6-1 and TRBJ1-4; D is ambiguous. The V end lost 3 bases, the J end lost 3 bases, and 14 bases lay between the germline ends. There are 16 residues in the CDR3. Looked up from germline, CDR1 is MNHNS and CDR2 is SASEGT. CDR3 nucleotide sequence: TGTGCCAGCAGTGACAAGGGCGGAGGCGCTAATGAAAAACTGTTTTTT. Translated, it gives CASSDKGGGANEKLFF.

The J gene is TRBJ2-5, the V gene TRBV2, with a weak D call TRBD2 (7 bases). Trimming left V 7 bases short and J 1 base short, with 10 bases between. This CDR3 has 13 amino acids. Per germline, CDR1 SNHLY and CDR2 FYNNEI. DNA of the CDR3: TGTGCCAGCATGGGGGGGCGCCAAGAGACCCAGTACTTC. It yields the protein CASMGGRQETQYF.

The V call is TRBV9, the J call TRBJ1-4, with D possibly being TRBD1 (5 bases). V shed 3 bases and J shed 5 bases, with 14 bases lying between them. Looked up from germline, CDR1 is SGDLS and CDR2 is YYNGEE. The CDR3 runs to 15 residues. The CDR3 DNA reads TGTGCCAGCAGCGCGGGCGGGGGAAGAAATGAAAAACTGTTTTTT. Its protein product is CASSAGGGRNEKLFF.

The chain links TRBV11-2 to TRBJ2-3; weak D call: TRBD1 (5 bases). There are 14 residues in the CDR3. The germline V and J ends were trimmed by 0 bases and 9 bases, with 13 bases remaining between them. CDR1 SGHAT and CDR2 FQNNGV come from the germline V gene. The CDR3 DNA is TGTGCCAGCAGCTTAGATCAAGTGGGGCGCACGCAGTATTTT. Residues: CASSLDQVGRTQYF.

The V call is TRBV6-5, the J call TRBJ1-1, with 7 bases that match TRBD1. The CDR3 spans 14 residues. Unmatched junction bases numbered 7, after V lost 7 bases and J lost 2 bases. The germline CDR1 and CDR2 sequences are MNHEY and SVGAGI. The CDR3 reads CASTRDSFNTEAFF. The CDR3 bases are TGTGCCAGCACCCGGGACAGTTTTAACACTGAAGCTTTCTTT.

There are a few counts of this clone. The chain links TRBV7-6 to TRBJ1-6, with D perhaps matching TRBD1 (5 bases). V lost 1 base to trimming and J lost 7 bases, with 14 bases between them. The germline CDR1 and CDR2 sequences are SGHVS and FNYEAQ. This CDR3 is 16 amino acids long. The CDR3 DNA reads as TGTGCCAGCAGCTTAGAGGCCAGGGCAGAAAATTCACCCCTCCACTTT. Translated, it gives CASSLEARAENSPLHF.

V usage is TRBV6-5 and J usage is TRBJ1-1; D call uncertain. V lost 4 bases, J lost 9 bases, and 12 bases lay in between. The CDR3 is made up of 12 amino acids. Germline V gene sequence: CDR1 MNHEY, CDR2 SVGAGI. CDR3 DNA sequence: TGTGCCAGCAGTTCCGCGGCGAGCAAAGCTTTCTTT. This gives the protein CASSSAASKAFF.

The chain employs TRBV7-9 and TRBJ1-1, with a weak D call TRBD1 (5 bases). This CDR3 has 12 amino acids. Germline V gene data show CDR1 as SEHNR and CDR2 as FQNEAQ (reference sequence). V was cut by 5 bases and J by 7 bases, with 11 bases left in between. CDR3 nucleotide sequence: TGTGCCAGCAGCGGGGAGGGGAATGAAGCTTTCTTT. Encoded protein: CASSGEGNEAFF.